This TCR beta chain was sequenced in a study of CD8+ T cells in alopecia areata. Study in general: A 6-month period off drug followed tofacitinib, which lasted 6 to 18 months.

The authors extracted RNA and reverse transcribed it into cDNA as the sequencing template. The assay was immunoSEQ multiplex PCR, and TCRdb's table has in-frame clones only and misses some. The sample has some 210,000 clones, approximately 52% seen once. This sequence was found in a human donor with alopecia areata. The sample in question was CD4+ T cells sorted from blood, obtained at week 0.

This CDR3 reads CASSASTGTSGSYEQYF. CDR3 coding DNA: TGTGCCAGCAGTGCGTCGACGGGGACTAGCGGCTCCTACGAGCAGTACTTC. V and J are TRBV2 and TRBJ2-7; 11 bases map to TRBD2. The ends lost 4 bases at V and 0 bases at J; junction bases unmatched: 8. CDR1 SNHLY and CDR2 FYNNEI come from the germline V gene. The CDR3 spans 17 residues.